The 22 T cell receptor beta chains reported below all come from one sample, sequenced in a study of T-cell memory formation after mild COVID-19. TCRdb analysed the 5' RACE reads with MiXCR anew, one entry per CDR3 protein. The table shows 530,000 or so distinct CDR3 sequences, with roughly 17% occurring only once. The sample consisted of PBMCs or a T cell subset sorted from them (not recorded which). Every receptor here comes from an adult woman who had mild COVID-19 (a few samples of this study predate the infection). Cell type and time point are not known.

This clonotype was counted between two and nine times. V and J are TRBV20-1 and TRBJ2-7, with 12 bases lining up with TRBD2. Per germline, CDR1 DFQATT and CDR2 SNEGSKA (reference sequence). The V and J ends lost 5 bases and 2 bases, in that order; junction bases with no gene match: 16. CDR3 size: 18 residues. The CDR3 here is CSAGPLYLLAGGTYEQYF. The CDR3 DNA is TGCAGTGCTGGGCCCCTCTACCTTCTAGCGGGAGGGACCTACGAGCAGTACTTC.

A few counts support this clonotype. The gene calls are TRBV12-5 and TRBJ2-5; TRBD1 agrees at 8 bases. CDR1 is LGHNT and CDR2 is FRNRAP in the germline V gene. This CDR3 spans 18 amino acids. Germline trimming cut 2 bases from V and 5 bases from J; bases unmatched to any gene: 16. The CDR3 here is CASGLPNPDRARHETQYF. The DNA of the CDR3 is TGTGCTAGTGGTTTGCCTAACCCGGACAGGGCCCGGCATGAGACCCAGTACTTC.

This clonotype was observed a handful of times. CDR3 in amino acids: CASSAPGTSGGGAWQETQYF. The CDR3 DNA reads as TGTGCCAGCAGCGCTCCGGGGACTAGCGGGGGGGGAGCTTGGCAAGAGACCCAGTACTTC. This rearrangement joins TRBV7-2 to TRBJ2-5; 16 bases map to TRBD2. The CDR3 is 20 residues long. After removal of 5 bases from V and 2 bases from J, the junction contained 14 bases not matched to a gene. Looked up from germline, CDR1 is SGHTA and CDR2 is FQGNSA.

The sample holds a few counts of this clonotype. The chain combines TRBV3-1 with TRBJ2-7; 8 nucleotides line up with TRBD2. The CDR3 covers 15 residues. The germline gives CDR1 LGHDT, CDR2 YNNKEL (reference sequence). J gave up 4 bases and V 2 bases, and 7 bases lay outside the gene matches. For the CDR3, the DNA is TGTGCCAGCAGCCAATTCGGGACTAGGCCATACGAGCAGTACTTC. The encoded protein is CASSQFGTRPYEQYF.

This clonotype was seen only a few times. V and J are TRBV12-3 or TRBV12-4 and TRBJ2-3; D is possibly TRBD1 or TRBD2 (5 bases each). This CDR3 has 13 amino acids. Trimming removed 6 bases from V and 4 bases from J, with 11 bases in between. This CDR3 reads CASSPMGADTQYF. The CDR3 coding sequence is TGTGCCAGCAGCCCAATGGGGGCAGATACGCAGTATTTT.

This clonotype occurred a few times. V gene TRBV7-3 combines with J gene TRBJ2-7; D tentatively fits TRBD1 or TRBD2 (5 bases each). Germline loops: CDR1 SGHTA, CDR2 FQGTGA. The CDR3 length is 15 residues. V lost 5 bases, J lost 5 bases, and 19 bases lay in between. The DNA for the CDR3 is TGTGCCAGCAGCCCCTCGGGACGGCTTGGGAACGAGCAGTACTTC. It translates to CASSPSGRLGNEQYF.

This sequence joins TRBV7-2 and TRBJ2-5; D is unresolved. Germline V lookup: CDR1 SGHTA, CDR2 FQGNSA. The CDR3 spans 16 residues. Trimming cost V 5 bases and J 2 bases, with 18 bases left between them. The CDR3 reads CASSQSAVLTQETQYF. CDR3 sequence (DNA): TGTGCCAGCAGCCAGTCAGCCGTTCTGACTCAAGAGACCCAGTACTTC.

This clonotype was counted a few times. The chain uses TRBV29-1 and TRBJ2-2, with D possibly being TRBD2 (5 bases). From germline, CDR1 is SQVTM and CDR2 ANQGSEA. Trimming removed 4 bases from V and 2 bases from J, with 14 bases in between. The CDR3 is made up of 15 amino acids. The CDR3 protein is CSVGEEVVNTGELFF. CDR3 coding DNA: TGCAGCGTTGGAGAGGAGGTAGTCAACACCGGGGAGCTGTTTTTT.

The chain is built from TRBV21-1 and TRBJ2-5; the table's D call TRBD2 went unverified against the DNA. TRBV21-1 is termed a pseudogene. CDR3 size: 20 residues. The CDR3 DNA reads TGTGCCAGCAGCACCAGAGGGCATCTAGCGGGGGGGCCGGGTTATGAGACCCAGTACTTC. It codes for CASSTRGHLAGGPGYETQYF.

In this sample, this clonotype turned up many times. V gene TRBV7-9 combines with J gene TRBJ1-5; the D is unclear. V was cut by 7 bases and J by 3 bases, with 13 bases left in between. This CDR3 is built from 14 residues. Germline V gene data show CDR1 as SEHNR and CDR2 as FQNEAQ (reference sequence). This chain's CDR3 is CASTQGPSNQPQHF. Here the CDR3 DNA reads TGTGCCAGCACCCAAGGGCCGTCCAATCAGCCCCAGCATTTT.

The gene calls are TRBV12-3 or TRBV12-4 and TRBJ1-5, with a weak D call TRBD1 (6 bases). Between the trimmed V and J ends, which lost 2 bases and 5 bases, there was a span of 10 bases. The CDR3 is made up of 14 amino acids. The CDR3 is CASSLSGAYQPQHF. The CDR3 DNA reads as TGTGCCAGCAGTTTATCGGGGGCCTATCAGCCCCAGCATTTT.

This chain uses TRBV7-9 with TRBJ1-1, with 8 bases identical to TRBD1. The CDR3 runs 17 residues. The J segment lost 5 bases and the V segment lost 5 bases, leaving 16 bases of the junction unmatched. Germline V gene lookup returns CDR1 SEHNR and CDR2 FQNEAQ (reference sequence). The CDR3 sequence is CASSPLRGGQGWTEAFF. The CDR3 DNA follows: TGTGCCAGCAGCCCCCTTAGGGGCGGACAGGGCTGGACTGAAGCTTTCTTT.

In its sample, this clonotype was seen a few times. This CDR3 is CASSQDYSSWTQYF. The CDR3 DNA reads as TGTGCCAGCAGCCAAGATTACAGTTCGTGGACCCAGTACTTC. This chain links TRBV3-1 with TRBJ2-5; no reliable D call. Trimming cost V 0 bases and J 7 bases, with 12 bases left between them. The CDR3 covers 14 residues. In germline, CDR1 is LGHDT, CDR2 YNNKEL (reference sequence).

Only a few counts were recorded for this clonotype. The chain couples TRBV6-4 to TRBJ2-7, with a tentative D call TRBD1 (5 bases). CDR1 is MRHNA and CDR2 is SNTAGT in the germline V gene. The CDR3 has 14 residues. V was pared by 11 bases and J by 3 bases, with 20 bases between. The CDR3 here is CAYSSRVIDYEQYF. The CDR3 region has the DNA TGTGCCTACTCGAGCAGGGTTATAGACTACGAGCAGTACTTC.

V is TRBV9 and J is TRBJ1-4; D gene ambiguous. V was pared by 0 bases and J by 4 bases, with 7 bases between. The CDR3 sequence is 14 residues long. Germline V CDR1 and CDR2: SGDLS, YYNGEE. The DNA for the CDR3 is TGTGCCAGCAGCGTAGATACCATTAATGAAAAACTGTTTTTT. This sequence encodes CASSVDTINEKLFF.

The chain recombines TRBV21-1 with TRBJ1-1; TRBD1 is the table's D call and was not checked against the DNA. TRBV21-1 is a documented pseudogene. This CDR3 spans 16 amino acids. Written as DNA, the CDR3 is TGTGCCAGCAGCAATAAACTCGACAGGGGGAACACTGAAGCTTTCTTT. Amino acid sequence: CASSNKLDRGNTEAFF.

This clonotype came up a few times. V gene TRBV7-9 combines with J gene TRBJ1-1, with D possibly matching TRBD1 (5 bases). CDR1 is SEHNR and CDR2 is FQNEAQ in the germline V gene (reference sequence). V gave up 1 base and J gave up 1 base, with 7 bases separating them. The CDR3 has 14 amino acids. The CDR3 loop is CASSLVQGNTEAFF. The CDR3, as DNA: TGTGCCAGCAGCTTAGTGCAGGGGAACACTGAAGCTTTCTTT.

The CDR3 nucleotides are TGCGCCAGCAGCTCCTCTGAGGGTCCGGGTAGTGAGCAGTTCTTC. The encoded protein is CASSSSEGPGSEQFF. The rearrangement joins TRBV5-1 to TRBJ2-1, with D possibly matching TRBD2 (5 bases). This CDR3 region has 15 residues. Deletions cut 3 bases from V and 9 bases from J, with 19 bases between. The germline gives CDR1 SGHRS, CDR2 YFSETQ.

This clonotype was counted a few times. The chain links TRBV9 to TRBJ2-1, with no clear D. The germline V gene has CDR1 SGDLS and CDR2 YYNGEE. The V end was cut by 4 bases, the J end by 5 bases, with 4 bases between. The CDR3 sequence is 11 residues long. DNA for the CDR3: TGTGCCAGCAGCACCGACAATGAGCAGTTCTTC. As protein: CASSTDNEQFF.

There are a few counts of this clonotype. This CDR3 reads CSARVLAGAETQYF. The CDR3, as DNA: TGCAGTGCCCGTGTCCTAGCGGGAGCCGAGACCCAGTACTTC. The chain carries TRBV20-1 and TRBJ2-5; 10 bases map to TRBD2. Germline V CDR1 and CDR2: DFQATT, SNEGSKA (reference sequence). This CDR3 comprises 14 residues. Trimming took 6 bases from V and 5 from J; bases not matched to a gene: 9.

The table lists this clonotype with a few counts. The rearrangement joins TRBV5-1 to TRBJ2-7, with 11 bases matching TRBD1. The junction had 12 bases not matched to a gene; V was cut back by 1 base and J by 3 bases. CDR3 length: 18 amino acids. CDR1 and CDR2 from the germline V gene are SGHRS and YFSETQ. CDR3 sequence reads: CASSLHIRRDRGVYEQYF. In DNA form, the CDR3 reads TGCGCCAGCAGCTTGCACATCCGGCGGGACAGGGGGGTCTACGAGCAGTACTTC.

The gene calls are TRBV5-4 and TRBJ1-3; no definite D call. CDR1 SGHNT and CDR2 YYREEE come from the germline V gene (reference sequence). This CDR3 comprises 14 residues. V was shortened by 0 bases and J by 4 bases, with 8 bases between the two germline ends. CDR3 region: CASSLDTLGNTIYF. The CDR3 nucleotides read TGTGCCAGCAGCTTGGATACCCTCGGAAACACCATATATTTT.